This T cell receptor (beta chain) was sequenced for a study of siplizumab effects on memory and regulatory T cells. TCRdb keeps only in-frame clones here, not all; method: immunoSEQ multiplex PCR. The sample contains some 100,000 clones, 90% to 95% of which appear only once. This CDR3 is built from 14 residues. The V and J ends lost 4 bases and 2 bases respectively, with 12 bases between them. Germline-derived CDR1 and CDR2 are SGHNT and YYREEE (reference sequence). Of note for this clone: Its antigen is not identified.

Study findings and constraints: Apparently more diverse than memory cells, naive T cells also seemed major alloresponse contributors. Phenotypic classification as naive or memory proved unattainable for roughly 75-96% of proliferating CD4+ or CD8+ clones. The alloreactive clones that mapped to unstimulated subsets made up only a minor fraction. The drug siplizumab significantly decreased the alloreactive sequences that could be traced to unstimulated CD4+ memory cells.

The sequencing sample was made of non-Treg CD4+ T cells sorted from blood. The sequence was collected from a human donor in good health. This chain joins TRBV5-4 and TRBJ1-2; D gene uncertain. CDR3 sequence reads: CASSSGRRNYGYTF. In DNA, the CDR3 is TGTGCCAGCAGCAGTGGACGGCGGAACTATGGCTACACCTTC.